These 21 T cell receptor beta chains came from one sample sequenced in a study of somatic mutations in cytotoxic T cells in rheumatoid arthritis. Using immunoSEQ multiplex PCR, the repertoire was profiled, and TCRdb retains in-frame clones only, with some absent. The table shows some 25,000 clones, with about four fifths occurring only once. The sequenced sample was CD8+ T cells sorted from blood. The source is a man aged 45 to 65 in good health.

This clone occurred a few times. This rearrangement joins TRBV2 to TRBJ2-7; D gene ambiguous. Germline loops: CDR1 SNHLY, CDR2 FYNNEI. The CDR3 runs 13 residues. V lost 2 bases to trimming and J lost 12 bases, with 17 bases between them. CDR3: CASSEYGPIEAYF. As DNA, the CDR3 is TGTGCCAGCAGTGAATATGGGCCAATCGAGGCGTACTTC.

This clone has more than one count but fewer than ten. The chain uses TRBV10-2 and TRBJ2-1, with a tentative D call TRBD2 (6 bases). V was clipped by 6 bases and J by 4 bases, with 16 bases between them. Looked up from germline, CDR1 is WSHSY and CDR2 is SAAADI. This CDR3 has 15 amino acids. The CDR3 nucleotides read TGCGCCAGCAGGGACCTCGGGACTCATTACAATGAGCAGTTCTTC. Its protein is CASRDLGTHYNEQFF.

The chain links TRBV7-8 to TRBJ2-1, with D unresolved. The CDR3 consists of 18 residues. From germline, CDR1 is SGHVS and CDR2 FQNEAQ. Trimming cost V 5 bases and J 1 base, with 21 bases left between them. The CDR3 loop is CASSPASLVPLSYNEQFF. CDR3 in DNA: TGTGCCAGCAGCCCCGCGTCTTTGGTCCCACTTTCCTACAATGAGCAGTTCTTC.

The chain joins TRBV2 to TRBJ2-5; possibly TRBD1 or TRBD2 for D (5 bases each). V gave up 11 bases and J gave up 2 bases, with 18 bases separating them. Germline V gives CDR1 SNHLY, CDR2 FYNNEI. This CDR3 spans 14 amino acids. The CDR3 loop reads CACSGTTNQETQYF. The CDR3 DNA sequence: TGTGCCTGCTCCGGGACCACAAATCAAGAGACCCAGTACTTC.

The chain carries TRBV28 and TRBJ2-7; D is perhaps TRBD1 (6 bases). Trimming pared 1 base from V and 4 bases from J, leaving 14 bases between. The CDR3 is 15 residues long. Germline CDR1 and CDR2: MDHEN and SYDVKM. The CDR3: CASSLSGAVSYEQYF. The CDR3 DNA reads as TGTGCCAGCAGTTTATCAGGGGCTGTATCGTACGAGCAGTACTTC.

The chain couples TRBV7-6 to TRBJ2-1; 12 bases are shared with TRBD2. This CDR3 is built from 17 residues. V lost 5 bases and J lost 0; bases outside the gene matches: 5. Germline V gives CDR1 SGHVS, CDR2 FNYEAQ. DNA for the CDR3: TGTGCCAGCAGCGCCGGACTAGCGGGGAGCTCCTACAATGAGCAGTTCTTC. Translation gives CASSAGLAGSSYNEQFF.

This chain links TRBV5-6 with TRBJ2-1; D ambiguous. This CDR3 spans 12 amino acids. CDR1 and CDR2 from the germline V gene are SGHDT and YYEEEE. V dropped 4 bases and J dropped 11 bases, with 13 bases sitting between them. The CDR3 nucleotides are TGTGCCAGCAGCCTCGGGCCTACTCAGCAGTTCTTC. Its translation: CASSLGPTQQFF.

The chain has TRBV9 and TRBJ2-7, with 8 bases that match TRBD2. There are 15 residues in the CDR3. CDR1 SGDLS and CDR2 YYNGEE come from the germline V gene. The trim removed 0 bases at V and 3 bases at J, leaving 5 bases unmatched. Written as DNA, the CDR3 is TGTGCCAGCAGCGTAGGGAGCGGGAGCGACTACGAGCAGTACTTC. Translated: CASSVGSGSDYEQYF.

The chain has TRBV11-2 and TRBJ2-2; 10 bases are shared with TRBD1. Per the germline V gene, CDR1 is SGHAT and CDR2 is FQNNGV. This CDR3 is 16 amino acids long. J was trimmed by 5 bases and V by 5 bases; bases with no gene match: 8. CDR3 sequence: CASSARQGARTGELFF. In DNA form, the CDR3 reads TGTGCCAGCAGCGCCAGACAGGGGGCGCGGACCGGGGAGCTGTTTTTT.

The rearrangement joins TRBV6-1 to TRBJ2-7; D is possibly TRBD1 (7 bases). In germline, CDR1 is MNHNS, CDR2 SASEGT. The V and J ends lost 5 bases and 4 bases respectively, with 15 bases between them. This CDR3 comprises 14 residues. CDR3 protein: CASSQPGGLYEQYF. The DNA of the CDR3 is TGTGCCAGCAGTCAGCCAGGGGGACTTTACGAGCAGTACTTC.

On this clone: Additional DNA sequences in this sample encode the identical CDR3. The chain uses TRBV5-4 and TRBJ2-3; D gene ambiguous. The germline gives CDR1 SGHNT, CDR2 YYREEE (reference sequence). Trimming cost V 4 bases and J 0 bases, with 3 bases left between them. The length of the CDR3 is 12 residues. CDR3 protein: CASSLSTDTQYF. The CDR3 DNA reads as TGTGCCAGCAGCCTGAGCACAGATACGCAGTATTTT. Based on the CDR3 plus reference TRBV5-4 and TRBJ2-3, the full variable domain is ETGVTQSPTHLIKTRGQQVTLRCSSQSGHNTVSWYQQALGQGPQFIFQYYREEENGRGNFPPRFSGLQFPNYSSELNVNALELDDSALYLCASSLSTDTQYFGPGTRLTVL.

The chain uses TRBV29-1 and TRBJ2-1; 9 nucleotides match TRBD2. CDR3 length: 14 amino acids. V gave up 1 base and J gave up 9 bases; unmatched junction bases: 7. Germline assignment: CDR1 SQVTM and CDR2 ANQGSEA. The CDR3, as DNA: TGCAGCGTTGAAGTGCGCGGGAGGGCCTTTGAGCAGTTCTTC. Translation gives CSVEVRGRAFEQFF.

This sequence joins TRBV6-6 and TRBJ1-2, with D possibly matching TRBD1 (6 bases). The V gene's germline CDR1 is MNHNY and CDR2 SVGAGI (reference sequence). Trimming left V 8 bases short and J 0 bases short, with 16 bases between. This CDR3 spans 15 amino acids. Here the CDR3 DNA reads TGTGCCAGCTCACCTGGGGGGGGCTCTAACTATGGCTACACCTTC. Its protein is CASSPGGGSNYGYTF.

Worth noting for this clone: Other DNA sequences in the sample encode the same CDR3. V gene TRBV4-1 combines with J gene TRBJ2-7, with 7 bases matching TRBD1. V lost 4 bases and J lost 1; bases outside the gene matches: 4. The germline V gene encodes CDR1 MGHRA and CDR2 YSYEKL. This CDR3 spans 14 amino acids. CDR3 loop: CASSPNRGSYEQYF. The DNA for the CDR3 is TGCGCCAGCAGCCCTAACAGGGGTTCCTACGAGCAGTACTTC.

The rearrangement uses TRBV6-4 and TRBJ2-6; D call uncertain. The CDR3 loop spans 15 amino acids. Trimming removed 3 bases from V and 0 bases from J, with 6 bases in between. Per the germline V gene, CDR1 is MRHNA and CDR2 is SNTAGT. The CDR3 loop reads CASSEGSSGANVLTF. Written as DNA, the CDR3 is TGTGCCAGCAGTGAGGGCAGCTCTGGGGCCAACGTCCTGACTTTC.

The rearrangement uses TRBV12-5 and TRBJ2-1; 11 nucleotides match TRBD2. The CDR3 totals 19 residues. V shed 4 bases and J 1 base; nucleotides not matched to a gene: 12. Germline CDR1 is LGHNT and CDR2 is FRNRAP. CDR3 DNA sequence: TGTGCTAGTGGTTACGGGACTAGCGGTGACCCTGGATCCTACAATGAGCAGTTCTTC. Translation: CASGYGTSGDPGSYNEQFF.

This rearrangement joins TRBV6-6 to TRBJ1-5; perhaps TRBD1 as D (5 bases). The CDR3 is made up of 15 amino acids. Trimming removed 0 bases from V and 1 base from J, with 7 bases in between. Germline CDR1 and CDR2: MNHNY and SVGAGI (reference sequence). The CDR3 spells CASSYSGGSNQPQHF. The DNA of the CDR3 is TGTGCCAGCAGTTACTCGGGGGGGAGCAATCAGCCCCAGCATTTT.

The chain combines TRBV4-1 with TRBJ2-7, with a weak D call TRBD2 (5 bases). CDR1 and CDR2 (germline): MGHRA, YSYEKL. The CDR3 is 17 residues long. V was pared by 4 bases and J by 2 bases, with 21 bases between. CDR3 in DNA: TGCGCCAGCAGCCCCCCCGTCGGTGGGGAGATCACCTACGAGCAGTACTTC. This sequence encodes CASSPPVGGEITYEQYF.

This rearrangement joins TRBV7-8 to TRBJ2-5, with 8 bases identical to TRBD2. This CDR3 contains 17 residues. CDR1 is SGHVS and CDR2 is FQNEAQ in the germline V gene. The J segment lost 3 bases and the V segment lost 4 bases, leaving 13 bases of the junction unmatched. CDR3 DNA: TGTGCCAGCAGCTCATTCGGGGGCGGGAGGTTTGAAGAGACCCAGTACTTC. As protein: CASSSFGGGRFEETQYF.

The rearrangement links TRBV30 to TRBJ2-2, with D possibly matching TRBD2 (5 bases). Per germline, CDR1 GTSNPN and CDR2 SVGIG (reference sequence). The V gene lost 4 bases and the J gene lost 2 bases, with 14 bases spanning the gap. The length of the CDR3 is 15 residues. This CDR3 reads CAWIGRGLNTGELFF. CDR3 bases: TGTGCCTGGATAGGACGCGGGTTAAACACCGGGGAGCTGTTTTTT.

The V call is TRBV11-3, the J call TRBJ2-5, with unresolved D. Trimming took off 1 base at V and 1 base at J, with 4 bases between the two ends. The CDR3 loop spans 13 amino acids. Germline CDR1 and CDR2: SGHNT and YENEEA. The CDR3 is CASSLVGQETQYF. Written as DNA, the CDR3 is TGTGCCAGCAGCTTAGTCGGCCAAGAGACCCAGTACTTC.